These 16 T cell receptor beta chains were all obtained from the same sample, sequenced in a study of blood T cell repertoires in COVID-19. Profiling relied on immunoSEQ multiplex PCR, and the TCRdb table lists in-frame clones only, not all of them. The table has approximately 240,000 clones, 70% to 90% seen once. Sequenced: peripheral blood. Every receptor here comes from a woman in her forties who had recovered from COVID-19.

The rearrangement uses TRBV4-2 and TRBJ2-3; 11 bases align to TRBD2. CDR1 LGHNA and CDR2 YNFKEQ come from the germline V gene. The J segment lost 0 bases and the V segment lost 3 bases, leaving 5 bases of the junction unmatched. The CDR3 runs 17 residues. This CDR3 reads CASSQVGLAASTDTQYF. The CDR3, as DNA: TGTGCCAGCAGCCAGGTGGGACTAGCGGCTAGCACAGATACGCAGTATTTT.

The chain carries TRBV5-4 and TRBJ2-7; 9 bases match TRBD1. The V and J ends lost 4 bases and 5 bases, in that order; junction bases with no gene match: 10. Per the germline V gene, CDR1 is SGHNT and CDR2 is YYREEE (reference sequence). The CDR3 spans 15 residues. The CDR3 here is CASSPPGQGSHEQYF. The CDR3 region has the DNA TGTGCCAGCAGCCCCCCGGGACAGGGTTCCCACGAGCAGTACTTC.

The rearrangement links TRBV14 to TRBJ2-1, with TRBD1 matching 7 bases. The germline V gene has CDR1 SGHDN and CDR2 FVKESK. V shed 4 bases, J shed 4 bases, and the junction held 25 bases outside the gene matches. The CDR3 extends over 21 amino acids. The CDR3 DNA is TGTGCCAGCAGCCGCGGACAGGTCTCTATGGCGGGCCCATCCCTTTACAATGAGCAGTTCTTC. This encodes CASSRGQVSMAGPSLYNEQFF.

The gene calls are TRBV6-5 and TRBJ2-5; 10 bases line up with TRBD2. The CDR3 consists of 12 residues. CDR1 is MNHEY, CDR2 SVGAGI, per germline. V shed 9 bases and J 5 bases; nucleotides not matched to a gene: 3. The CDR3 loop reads CARPGLAETQYF. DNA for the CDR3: TGTGCCAGACCGGGACTAGCGGAGACCCAGTACTTC.

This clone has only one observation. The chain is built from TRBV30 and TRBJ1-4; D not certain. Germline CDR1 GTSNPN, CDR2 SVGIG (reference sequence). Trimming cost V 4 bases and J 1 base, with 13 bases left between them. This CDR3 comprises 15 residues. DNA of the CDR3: TGTGCCTGGACAGGAGGGTTCGGAACTAATGAAAAACTGTTTTTT. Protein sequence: CAWTGGFGTNEKLFF.

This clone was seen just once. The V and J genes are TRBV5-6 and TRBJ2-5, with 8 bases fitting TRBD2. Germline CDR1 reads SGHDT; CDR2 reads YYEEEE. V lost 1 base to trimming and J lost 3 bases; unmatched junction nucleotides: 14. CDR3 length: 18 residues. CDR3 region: CASSLKGEIGTREETQYF. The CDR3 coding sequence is TGTGCCAGCAGCTTGAAAGGGGAGATCGGGACTAGAGAAGAGACCCAGTACTTC.

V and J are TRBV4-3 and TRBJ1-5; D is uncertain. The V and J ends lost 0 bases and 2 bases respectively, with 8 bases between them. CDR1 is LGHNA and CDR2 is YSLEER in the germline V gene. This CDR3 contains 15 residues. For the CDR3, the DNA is TGCGCCAGCAGCCAAGATGCGCTCGGCAATCAGCCCCAGCATTTT. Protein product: CASSQDALGNQPQHF.

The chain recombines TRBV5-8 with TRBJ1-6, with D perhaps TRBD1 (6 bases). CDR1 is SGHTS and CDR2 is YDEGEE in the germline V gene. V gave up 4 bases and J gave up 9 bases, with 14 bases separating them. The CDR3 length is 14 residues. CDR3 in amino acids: CASSLSQGLSPLHF. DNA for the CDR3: TGTGCCAGCAGCCTGTCGCAGGGGCTTTCACCCCTCCACTTT.

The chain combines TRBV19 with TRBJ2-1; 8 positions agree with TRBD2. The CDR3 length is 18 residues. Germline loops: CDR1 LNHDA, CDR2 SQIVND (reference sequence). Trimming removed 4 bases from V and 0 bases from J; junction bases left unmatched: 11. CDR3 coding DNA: TGTGCCAGTAGTAAAGGGCGGGGGGCCGCTAGCTCCTACAATGAGCAGTTCTTC. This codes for CASSKGRGAASSYNEQFF.

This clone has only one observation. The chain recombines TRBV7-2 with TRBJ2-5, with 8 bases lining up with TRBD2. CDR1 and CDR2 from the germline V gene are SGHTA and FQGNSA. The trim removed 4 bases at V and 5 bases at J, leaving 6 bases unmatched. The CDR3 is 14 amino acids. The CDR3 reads CASSSQRGIETQYF. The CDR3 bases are TGTGCCAGCAGCTCCCAGCGGGGGATCGAGACCCAGTACTTC.

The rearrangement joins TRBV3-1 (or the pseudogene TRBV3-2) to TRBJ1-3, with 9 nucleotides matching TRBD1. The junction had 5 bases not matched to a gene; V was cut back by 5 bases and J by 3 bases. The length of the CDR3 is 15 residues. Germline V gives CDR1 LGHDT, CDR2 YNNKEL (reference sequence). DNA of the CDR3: TGTGCCAGCAGCTTAGGGACAGGGCTTGGAAACACCATATATTTT. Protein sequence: CASSLGTGLGNTIYF.

CDR3 in amino acids: CASRQGIGQPQHF. CDR3 bases: TGTGCCAGCAGACAGGGAATCGGGCAGCCCCAGCATTTT. The V gene is TRBV6-5, the J gene TRBJ1-5, with TRBD1 as a possible D gene (6 bases). The CDR3 runs 13 residues. Looked up from germline, CDR1 is MNHEY and CDR2 is SVGAGI. The ends were cut back, 6 bases at V and 7 bases at J, with 13 bases in the middle.

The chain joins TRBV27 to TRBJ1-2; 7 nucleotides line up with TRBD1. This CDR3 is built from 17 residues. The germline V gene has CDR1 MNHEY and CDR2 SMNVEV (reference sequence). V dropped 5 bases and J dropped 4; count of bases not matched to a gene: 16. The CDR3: CASSPRGTVQGGYGYTF. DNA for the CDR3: TGTGCCAGCAGTCCCCGGGGGACAGTTCAAGGGGGCTATGGCTACACCTTC.

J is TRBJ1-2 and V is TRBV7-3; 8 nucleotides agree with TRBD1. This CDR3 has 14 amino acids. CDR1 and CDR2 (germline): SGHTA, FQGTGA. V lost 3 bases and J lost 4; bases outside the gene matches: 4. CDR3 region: CASSFKGTGYGYTF. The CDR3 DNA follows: TGTGCCAGCAGCTTTAAAGGGACAGGCTATGGCTACACCTTC.

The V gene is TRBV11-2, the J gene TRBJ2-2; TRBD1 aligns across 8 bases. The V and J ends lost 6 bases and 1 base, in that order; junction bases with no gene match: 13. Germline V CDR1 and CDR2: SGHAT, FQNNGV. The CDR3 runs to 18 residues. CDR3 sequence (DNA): TGTGCCAGCAGAGCATATCGCCGGACAGGGAGGAACACCGGGGAGCTGTTTTTT. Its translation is CASRAYRRTGRNTGELFF. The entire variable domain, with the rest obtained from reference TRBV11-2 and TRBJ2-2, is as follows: EAGVAQSPRYKIIEKRQSVAFWCNPISGHATLYWYQQILGQGPKLLIQFQNNGVVDDSQLPKDRFSAERLKGVDSTLKIQPAKLEDSAVYLCASRAYRRTGRNTGELFFGEGSRLTVL.

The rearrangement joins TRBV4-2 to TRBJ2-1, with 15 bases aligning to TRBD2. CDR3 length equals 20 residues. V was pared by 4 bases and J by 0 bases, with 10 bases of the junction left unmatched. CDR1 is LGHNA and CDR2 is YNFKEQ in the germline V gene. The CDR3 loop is CASSPRGTSGGYNSYNEQFF. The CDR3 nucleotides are TGTGCCAGCAGCCCACGAGGGACTAGCGGGGGGTATAACTCCTACAATGAGCAGTTCTTC.